This is a list of T cell receptor beta chains from one sample in a study of CD8+ T cells in alopecia areata. Sequencing used immunoSEQ multiplex PCR; TCRdb keeps in-frame clones, though not all of them. In the table there are about 180,000 clones, around 58% of which are singletons. The sequenced sample was CD4+ T cells sorted from blood, obtained between weeks 55 and 65, from a patient treated with tofacitinib. The source of these receptors is a human donor with alopecia areata. The CDR3 runs from the conserved cysteine through the conserved F or W. The D gene is left open where the match is weak. Clone size is stated in some rows and not others, as once, few, many or a class when expanded.

J gene: TRBJ2-4; V gene: TRBV7-2; D gene: -; clone size: -; CDR3 DNA: TGTGCCAGCAGCGCGTGGGGAGATGGCATTCAGTACTTC; CDR3 protein: CASSAWGDGIQYF
J gene: TRBJ2-6; V gene: TRBV5-1; D gene: -; clone size: -; CDR3 DNA: TGCGCCAGCAGCTTGTTAGTCTCTGGGGCCAACGTCCTGACTTTC; CDR3 protein: CASSLLVSGANVLTF
J gene: TRBJ2-5; V gene: TRBV2; D gene: -; clone size: once; CDR3 DNA: TGTGCCAGCCTCAACAGATACCAAGAGACCCAGTACTTC; CDR3 protein: CASLNRYQETQYF
J gene: TRBJ1-2; V gene: TRBV30; D gene: -; clone size: -; CDR3 DNA: TGTGCCTGGAGATCCTCCTATGGCTACACCTTC; CDR3 protein: CAWRSSYGYTF
J gene: TRBJ1-1; V gene: TRBV25-1; D gene: -; clone size: -; CDR3 DNA: TGTGCCAGCCGACAGTTAAGGACTGAAGCTTTCTTT; CDR3 protein: CASRQLRTEAFF
J gene: TRBJ2-3; V gene: TRBV2; D gene: -; clone size: -; CDR3 DNA: TGTGCCAGCAGTGAACTCACAGATACGCAGTATTTT; CDR3 protein: CASSELTDTQYF
J gene: TRBJ1-5; V gene: TRBV29-1; D gene: -; clone size: few; CDR3 DNA: TGCAGCGTTGGGACCGAAAATCAGCCCCAGCATTTT; CDR3 protein: CSVGTENQPQHF
J gene: TRBJ2-2; V gene: TRBV6-5; D gene: TRBD1; clone size: -; CDR3 DNA: TGTGCCAGCAGAACCAGGGGGCTGGGCACCGGGGAGCTGTTTTTT; CDR3 protein: CASRTRGLGTGELFF
J gene: TRBJ2-5; V gene: TRBV7-8; D gene: TRBD2; clone size: -; CDR3 DNA: TGTGCCAGCAGCCAGCGGGGGGATATAAAGACCCAGTACTTC; CDR3 protein: CASSQRGDIKTQYF
J gene: TRBJ2-5; V gene: TRBV4-1; D gene: -; clone size: -; CDR3 DNA: TGCGCCAGCAGCCTCACGCGGGGTGGAGAGACCCAGTACTTC; CDR3 protein: CASSLTRGGETQYF
J gene: TRBJ2-7; V gene: TRBV27; D gene: -; clone size: few; CDR3 DNA: TGTGCCAGCACCCCGGGACGGAACTCCTACGAGCAGTACTTC; CDR3 protein: CASTPGRNSYEQYF
J gene: TRBJ2-3; V gene: TRBV2; D gene: -; clone size: -; CDR3 DNA: TGTGCCAGCAGCCCCGCGGACAGTAAATTCACAGATACGCAGTATTTT; CDR3 protein: CASSPADSKFTDTQYF
J gene: TRBJ1-4; V gene: TRBV5-4; D gene: -; clone size: -; CDR3 DNA: TGTGCCAGCAGCACCCGAGGGCGCGGTGAAAATGAAAAACTGTTTTTT; CDR3 protein: CASSTRGRGENEKLFF
J gene: TRBJ1-1; V gene: TRBV11-2; D gene: -; clone size: -; CDR3 DNA: TGTGCCAGCACCACGTTTACTGGCACTGAAGCTTTCTTT; CDR3 protein: CASTTFTGTEAFF
J gene: TRBJ1-2; V gene: TRBV29-1; D gene: TRBD1; clone size: -; CDR3 DNA: TGCAGCGTTCCAGACAGGGGGGGAACTAACTATGGCTACACCTTC; CDR3 protein: CSVPDRGGTNYGYTF
J gene: TRBJ2-3; V gene: TRBV30; D gene: TRBD2; clone size: -; CDR3 DNA: TGTGCCTGCCCACTAGCGGGGGGGGCAGATACGCAGTATTTT; CDR3 protein: CACPLAGGADTQYF
J gene: TRBJ1-5; V gene: TRBV14; D gene: -; clone size: -; CDR3 DNA: TGTGCCAGCAGCCACGAGCCGACAAATCAGCCCCAGCATTTT; CDR3 protein: CASSHEPTNQPQHF
J gene: TRBJ2-5; V gene: TRBV11-2; D gene: TRBD1; clone size: -; CDR3 DNA: TGTGCCAGCAGCTCCGGGACAGGGACCAGCGGGACCCAGTACTTC; CDR3 protein: CASSSGTGTSGTQYF
J gene: TRBJ2-5; V gene: TRBV18; D gene: -; clone size: -; CDR3 DNA: TGTGCCAGCTCTACAGGAGAGACCCAGTACTTC; CDR3 protein: CASSTGETQYF
J gene: TRBJ2-7; V gene: TRBV28; D gene: -; clone size: few; CDR3 DNA: TGTGCCAGCGAACGACCGGGCTCGAAGGGTGAGCAGTACTTC; CDR3 protein: CASERPGSKGEQYF
J gene: TRBJ1-5; V gene: TRBV5-1; D gene: -; clone size: -; CDR3 DNA: TGCGCCAGCAGCTTGGCCGGGGGGAGCAATCAGCCCCAGCATTTT; CDR3 protein: CASSLAGGSNQPQHF
J gene: TRBJ1-4; V gene: TRBV30; D gene: TRBD1; clone size: -; CDR3 DNA: TGTGCCTGGAGCGGGGGACAGTGGGTTGAAAAACTGTTTTTT; CDR3 protein: CAWSGGQWVEKLFF
J gene: TRBJ1-6; V gene: TRBV30; D gene: TRBD1; clone size: -; CDR3 DNA: TGTGCCTGGGCCCGACAGGGAGCTAATTCACCCCTCCACTTT; CDR3 protein: CAWARQGANSPLHF
J gene: TRBJ2-1; V gene: TRBV29-1; D gene: -; clone size: few; CDR3 DNA: TGCAGCGTTGCCCACAACTCCTACAATGAGCAGTTCTTC; CDR3 protein: CSVAHNSYNEQFF
J gene: TRBJ2-3; V gene: TRBV5-6; D gene: TRBD2; clone size: -; CDR3 DNA: TGTGCCAGCAGCTTAATAGCGGGGGGCACAGATACGCAGTATTTT; CDR3 protein: CASSLIAGGTDTQYF
J gene: TRBJ1-5; V gene: TRBV19; D gene: -; clone size: -; CDR3 DNA: TGTGCCAGTACCAACATATGGGGACTTCATCAGCCCCAGCATTTT; CDR3 protein: CASTNIWGLHQPQHF
J gene: TRBJ1-2; V gene: TRBV11-2; D gene: TRBD1; clone size: -; CDR3 DNA: TGTGCCAGCAGCCTTAAAGGGACAGCTGGGGGCTACACCTTC; CDR3 protein: CASSLKGTAGGYTF
J gene: TRBJ2-4; V gene: TRBV5-1; D gene: -; clone size: -; CDR3 DNA: TGCGCCAGCAGCCCCGACAGTTTAGACATTCAGTACTTC; CDR3 protein: CASSPDSLDIQYF
J gene: TRBJ2-1; V gene: TRBV5-1; D gene: TRBD2; clone size: -; CDR3 DNA: TGCGCCAGCAGCTTGACTAGCGGGGGGGCGGTCGAGCAGTTCTTC; CDR3 protein: CASSLTSGGAVEQFF
J gene: TRBJ2-5; V gene: TRBV4-1; D gene: TRBD2; clone size: -; CDR3 DNA: TGCGCCAGCAGCCAGATAGCGGGGGTGATGGAGACCCAGTACTTC; CDR3 protein: CASSQIAGVMETQYF
J gene: TRBJ2-3; V gene: TRBV6-4; D gene: -; clone size: -; CDR3 DNA: TGTGCCACCCGCGTTGGCCCGGGCTTAGATACGCAGTATTTT; CDR3 protein: CATRVGPGLDTQYF
J gene: TRBJ2-7; V gene: TRBV6-5; D gene: -; clone size: -; CDR3 DNA: TGTGCCAGCAGTTACCGGGACGGCTACGAGCAGTACTTC; CDR3 protein: CASSYRDGYEQYF
J gene: TRBJ2-1; V gene: TRBV9; D gene: -; clone size: -; CDR3 DNA: TGTGCCAGCAGCGTAGTGGTACACGAGCAGTTCTTC; CDR3 protein: CASSVVVHEQFF
J gene: TRBJ1-2; V gene: TRBV27; D gene: -; clone size: -; CDR3 DNA: TGTGCCAGCTCGGGTCAGGCAGCTCCCTTCTATGGCTACACCTTC; CDR3 protein: CASSGQAAPFYGYTF
J gene: TRBJ2-6; V gene: TRBV14; D gene: TRBD1; clone size: -; CDR3 DNA: TGTGCCAGCAGCCAATCGAGGGGGCTTGGGGCCAACGTCCTGACTTTC; CDR3 protein: CASSQSRGLGANVLTF
J gene: TRBJ2-7; V gene: TRBV14; D gene: -; clone size: -; CDR3 DNA: TGTGCCAGCAGTGGCTTGTCAAACTACTACGAGCAGTACTTC; CDR3 protein: CASSGLSNYYEQYF
J gene: TRBJ2-5; V gene: TRBV5-6; D gene: TRBD1; clone size: -; CDR3 DNA: TGTGCCAGCAGCGCGACAGGGTTGGAGACCCAGTACTTC; CDR3 protein: CASSATGLETQYF
J gene: TRBJ2-6; V gene: TRBV5-1; D gene: -; clone size: -; CDR3 DNA: TGCGCCAGCAGCATAAACTCTGGGGCCAACGTCCTGACTTTC; CDR3 protein: CASSINSGANVLTF
J gene: TRBJ2-1; V gene: TRBV27; D gene: -; clone size: -; CDR3 DNA: TGTGCCACATGGGGGGTACGTCGCGTCAATGAGCAGTTCTTC; CDR3 protein: CATWGVRRVNEQFF
J gene: TRBJ2-7; V gene: TRBV10-3; D gene: -; clone size: -; CDR3 DNA: TGTGCCATCAGTGAGTCAACAGGGAAATACGAGCAGTACTTC; CDR3 protein: CAISESTGKYEQYF
J gene: TRBJ2-1; V gene: TRBV13; D gene: -; clone size: few; CDR3 DNA: TGTGCCAGCGGGGGGAATCAGGCGCCATACAATGAGCAGTTCTTC; CDR3 protein: CASGGNQAPYNEQFF
J gene: TRBJ2-2; V gene: TRBV14; D gene: TRBD1; clone size: -; CDR3 DNA: TGTGCCAGCAGCCGTGACAGGGGTTTTACCGGGGAGCTGTTTTTT; CDR3 protein: CASSRDRGFTGELFF
J gene: TRBJ2-1; V gene: TRBV27; D gene: TRBD1; clone size: few; CDR3 DNA: TGTGCCAGCAGCCCAAGCAGGGGGAGCTCCTACAATGAGCAGTTCTTC; CDR3 protein: CASSPSRGSSYNEQFF
J gene: TRBJ1-5; V gene: TRBV19; D gene: -; clone size: few; CDR3 DNA: TGTGCCAGTAGCTACGGATCGGGATTTGATCAGCCCCAGCATTTT; CDR3 protein: CASSYGSGFDQPQHF
J gene: TRBJ1-1; V gene: TRBV9; D gene: -; clone size: few; CDR3 DNA: TGTGCCAGCAGCGTATTACCACAGGCCCCCAACACTGAAGCTTTCTTT; CDR3 protein: CASSVLPQAPNTEAFF
J gene: TRBJ1-4; V gene: TRBV6-5; D gene: -; clone size: -; CDR3 DNA: TGTGCCAGCAGTTGGGCCAGGGATGAAAAACTGTTTTTT; CDR3 protein: CASSWARDEKLFF
J gene: TRBJ1-2; V gene: TRBV30; D gene: -; clone size: few; CDR3 DNA: TGTGCCTGGAGTGCACAGGGAGGTGGCTACACCTTC; CDR3 protein: CAWSAQGGGYTF
J gene: TRBJ1-1; V gene: TRBV2; D gene: -; clone size: -; CDR3 DNA: TGTGCCAGCAGTTGGCAGATGAACACTGAAGCTTTCTTT; CDR3 protein: CASSWQMNTEAFF
J gene: TRBJ2-2; V gene: TRBV2; D gene: TRBD2; clone size: -; CDR3 DNA: TGTGCCAGCAGTGTCGGACTAGCGCCGAACACCGGGGAGCTGTTTTTT; CDR3 protein: CASSVGLAPNTGELFF
J gene: TRBJ2-5; V gene: TRBV7-9; D gene: -; clone size: -; CDR3 DNA: TGTGCCAGCAGCTTAGTCGCGGAGACCCAGTACTTC; CDR3 protein: CASSLVAETQYF
J gene: TRBJ2-3; V gene: TRBV25-1; D gene: -; clone size: -; CDR3 DNA: TGTGCCAGCAGGGAGGGGATCCATACGCAGTATTTT; CDR3 protein: CASREGIHTQYF
J gene: TRBJ2-5; V gene: TRBV29-1; D gene: -; clone size: -; CDR3 DNA: TGCAGCGTTGAGCCCCAAGAGACCCAGTACTTC; CDR3 protein: CSVEPQETQYF
J gene: TRBJ1-1; V gene: TRBV11-2; D gene: -; clone size: -; CDR3 DNA: TGTGCCAGCAGCTCGAACACTGAAGCTTTCTTT; CDR3 protein: CASSSNTEAFF
J gene: TRBJ1-5; V gene: TRBV6-5; D gene: TRBD1; clone size: few; CDR3 DNA: TGTGCCAGCAGCTACTACAGGGGGCAGCCCCAGCATTTT; CDR3 protein: CASSYYRGQPQHF
J gene: TRBJ1-1; V gene: TRBV6-5; D gene: -; clone size: -; CDR3 DNA: TGTGCCAGCAGACAGGGTATTGAAGCTTTCTTT; CDR3 protein: CASRQGIEAFF
J gene: TRBJ2-7; V gene: TRBV2; D gene: -; clone size: -; CDR3 DNA: TGTGCCAGCAGTGAATCCCGGGAGCAGTACTTC; CDR3 protein: CASSESREQYF
J gene: TRBJ1-1; V gene: TRBV7-2; D gene: -; clone size: -; CDR3 DNA: TGTGCCAGCAGCTTAGTAGCCTTGGACAGAGCGAACACTGAAGCTTTCTTT; CDR3 protein: CASSLVALDRANTEAFF